Detailed here is one T cell receptor beta chain. Its antigen is unknown. Using its own MiXCR run on the RT-PCR reads, TCRdb lists one record per CDR3 protein. The sample holds 490,000 or so distinct CDR3 sequences; less than 8% are singletons and the top ten take over 10%. CDR1 SNHLY and CDR2 FYNNEI come from the germline V gene. V lost 4 bases to trimming and J lost 4 bases, with 7 bases between them. This CDR3 spans 12 amino acids. This sample is part of a study of response to subunit inactivated influenza vaccine. Study-wide results and caveats: The study's authors posited that every seasonal influenza vaccination enlists few new T cells.

The rearrangement uses TRBV2 and TRBJ1-2; D call uncertain. Sequencing was performed on PBMCs from blood, taken less than 30 months after vaccination. This sequence was found in a man aged 50-75 years who received an inactivated influenza vaccine. The CDR3 coding sequence is TGTGCCAGCAGTGTTTGGGGCTATGGCTACACCTTC. It translates to CASSVWGYGYTF.